This passage covers 28 T cell receptor beta chains from one sample sequenced in a study of shared clonotypes between healthy human individuals. TCRdb keeps only in-frame clones here, not all; method: immunoSEQ multiplex PCR. Here the sample spans about 710,000 clones, just under 75% being singletons. What was sequenced was memory CD4+ T cells sorted from blood. Documented subset: CD45RA-negative fraction. The source of these receptors is a woman under 40 in good health.

The V and J genes are TRBV5-4 and TRBJ2-7, with 7 bases aligning to TRBD1. V lost 2 bases and J lost 5; bases outside the gene matches: 10. Germline V CDR1 and CDR2: SGHNT, YYREEE (reference sequence). This CDR3 comprises 15 residues. DNA for the CDR3: TGTGCCAGCAGCTTACCCCAGGGGGTGCTCGACGAGCAGTACTTC. Translated: CASSLPQGVLDEQYF. Complete variable domain (other parts from reference TRBV5-4 and TRBJ2-7): ETGVTQSPTHLIKTRGQQVTLRCSSQSGHNTVSWYQQALGQGPQFIFQYYREEENGRGNFPPRFSGLQFPNYSSELNVNALELDDSALYLCASSLPQGVLDEQYFGPGTRLTVT.

The V and J genes are TRBV27 and TRBJ2-1; 9 bases are a match to TRBD1. The length of the CDR3 is 16 residues. Germline lookup yields CDR1 MNHEY and CDR2 SMNVEV (reference sequence). V trimming: 1 base; J trimming: 9 bases; junction bases outside the gene matches: 10. This chain's CDR3 is CASSLYADRGWVEQFF. CDR3 bases: TGTGCCAGCAGTTTATATGCGGACAGGGGTTGGGTTGAGCAGTTCTTC.

The rearrangement links TRBV25-1 to TRBJ2-7; D is perhaps TRBD1 (6 bases). Germline CDR1 and CDR2: MGHDK and SYGVNS. This CDR3 spans 13 amino acids. The V end lost 1 base, the J end lost 10 bases, and 14 bases lay between the germline ends. The CDR3 is CASSESQGKGQYF. The CDR3 DNA sequence: TGTGCCAGCAGTGAATCCCAGGGGAAAGGACAGTACTTC.

CDR3 DNA: TGTGCCAGCAGGACGGACAGAGCCAACACTGAAGCTTTCTTT. It specifies CASRTDRANTEAFF. This chain joins TRBV6-5 and TRBJ1-1; possible D gene TRBD1, 6 bases. With 6 bases removed from V and 2 bases from J, the gap between germline ends came to 13 bases. Germline V lookup: CDR1 MNHEY, CDR2 SVGAGI. CDR3 length: 14 amino acids.

The chain couples TRBV19 to TRBJ1-1; D unresolved. This CDR3 is 15 amino acids long. Germline assignment: CDR1 LNHDA and CDR2 SQIVND (reference sequence). V lost 4 bases and J 4 bases, leaving 16 bases between the germline ends. CDR3 in amino acids: CASSSGGIRATEAFF. Here the CDR3 DNA reads TGTGCCAGTAGTAGCGGAGGGATAAGGGCCACTGAAGCTTTCTTT.

This clone was detected once. V is TRBV27 and J is TRBJ1-5; D uncertain. CDR1 MNHEY and CDR2 SMNVEV come from the germline V gene (reference sequence). Trimming pared 7 bases from V and 4 bases from J, leaving 11 bases between. CDR3 length: 13 amino acids. DNA of the CDR3: TGTGCCAGCACCGCGGGTCTGAATCAGCCCCAGCATTTT. Amino acid sequence: CASTAGLNQPQHF.

This chain links TRBV6-1 with TRBJ1-1; D not resolved. The CDR3 extends over 13 amino acids. The germline V gene encodes CDR1 MNHNS and CDR2 SASEGT. V lost 8 bases and J 3 bases, leaving 13 bases between the germline ends. CDR3 sequence (DNA): TGTGCCAGCCGATTCAATTGGGACACTGAAGCTTTCTTT. It is translated as CASRFNWDTEAFF.

This clone came up a few times. The chain joins TRBV5-6 to TRBJ1-2, with 10 bases fitting TRBD1. Looked up from germline, CDR1 is SGHDT and CDR2 is YYEEEE. CDR3 size: 15 residues. Trimming cost V 4 bases and J 2 bases; bases outside gene matches: 5. In DNA form, the CDR3 reads TGTGCCAGCAGCCCTTTGACAGGGGGCAACTATGGCTACACCTTC. Its protein is CASSPLTGGNYGYTF. Supplemented by reference TRBV5-6 and TRBJ1-2, the full variable domain reads DAGVTQSPTHLIKTRGQQVTLRCSPKSGHDTVSWYQQALGQGPQFIFQYYEEEERQRGNFPDRFSGHQFPNYSSELNVNALLLGDSALYLCASSPLTGGNYGYTFGSGTRLTVV.

The gene calls are TRBV30 and TRBJ2-7; a weak D match, TRBD2 (6 bases). V lost 2 bases, J lost 3 bases, and 14 bases lay in between. From germline, CDR1 is GTSNPN and CDR2 SVGIG (reference sequence). The CDR3 loop spans 14 amino acids. CDR3 sequence: CAWSSGGLNYEQYF. The CDR3 region has the DNA TGTGCCTGGAGTTCAGGAGGGCTAAACTACGAGCAGTACTTC.

This chain uses TRBV19 with TRBJ1-5, with unresolved D. The CDR3 is 12 residues long. Trimming took off 5 bases at V and 7 bases at J, with 9 bases between the two ends. The germline V gene encodes CDR1 LNHDA and CDR2 SQIVND (reference sequence). In DNA, the CDR3 is TGTGCCAGTAGTGGACCGGGACAGCCCCAGCATTTT. Its protein is CASSGPGQPQHF.

With regard to this clone: The same CDR3 also results from other DNA sequences found in this sample. The chain couples TRBV5-6 to TRBJ1-1, with unresolved D. CDR3 length: 13 amino acids. V was trimmed by 2 bases and J by 1 base, leaving 6 bases between them. Germline V lookup: CDR1 SGHDT, CDR2 YYEEEE. CDR3 loop: CASSFGENTEAFF. CDR3 DNA: TGTGCCAGCAGCTTCGGTGAGAACACTGAAGCTTTCTTT.

This chain links TRBV19 with TRBJ1-1; D might be TRBD1 (6 bases). CDR3 length equals 16 residues. Trimming left V 5 bases short and J 4 bases short, with 20 bases between. The germline gives CDR1 LNHDA, CDR2 SQIVND (reference sequence). The DNA of the CDR3 is TGTGCCAGTAGTGAGACAGGAAATCGGGCACGCACTGAAGCTTTCTTT. Its protein is CASSETGNRARTEAFF.

The chain combines TRBV6-6 with TRBJ1-2, with no clear D. Deletions cut 3 bases from V and 4 bases from J, with 3 bases between. The CDR3 length is 11 residues. Germline loops: CDR1 MNHNY, CDR2 SVGAGI (reference sequence). The CDR3 DNA reads as TGTGCCAGCAGTTATGGCTATGGCTACACCTTC. Residues: CASSYGYGYTF.

The chain links TRBV5-1 to TRBJ2-7; 13 bases map to TRBD2. The CDR3 covers 18 residues. The germline V gene encodes CDR1 SGHRS and CDR2 YFSETQ. V trimming: 5 bases; J trimming: 2 bases; junction bases outside the gene matches: 13. CDR3 nucleotide sequence: TGCGCCAGCAGTCCCACCGGGACTAGCGGGATTGGAGCCTACGAGCAGTACTTC. It encodes CASSPTGTSGIGAYEQYF.

This chain uses TRBV25-1 with TRBJ1-1; D is unclear. Trimming took 7 bases from V and 0 from J, leaving 12 bases between them. The CDR3 loop spans 14 amino acids. Germline V CDR1 and CDR2: MGHDK, SYGVNS. The CDR3 DNA reads as TGTGCCAGCAATGGAGCAGGTATGAACACTGAAGCTTTCTTT. Amino acid sequence: CASNGAGMNTEAFF.

This clone has more than one count but fewer than ten. The chain has TRBV28 and TRBJ1-5; D call uncertain. This CDR3 is 15 amino acids long. V lost 4 bases and J 1 base, leaving 11 bases between the germline ends. Germline CDR1 MDHEN, CDR2 SYDVKM. As DNA, the CDR3 is TGTGCCAGCAGTTCCAACGAGTGGAGCAATCAGCCCCAGCATTTT. Its protein product is CASSSNEWSNQPQHF.

This sequence joins TRBV19 and TRBJ1-5; D remains ambiguous. Germline lookup yields CDR1 LNHDA and CDR2 SQIVND (reference sequence). V was pared by 0 bases and J by 0 bases, with 6 bases between. This CDR3 has 15 residues. DNA for the CDR3: TGTGCCAGTAGTATAGAGCCGGTTAGCAATCAGCCCCAGCATTTT. Translated: CASSIEPVSNQPQHF.

The chain joins TRBV7-6 to TRBJ2-1; TRBD2 might be the D (7 bases). The V end lost 1 base, the J end lost 0 bases, and 19 bases lay between the germline ends. The CDR3 contains 19 residues. The germline gives CDR1 SGHVS, CDR2 FNYEAQ. The CDR3 spells CASSLEGGATKSSYNEQFF. The CDR3 nucleotides are TGTGCCAGCAGCTTAGAGGGGGGGGCTACTAAAAGCTCCTACAATGAGCAGTTCTTC.

V is TRBV19 and J is TRBJ1-5; maybe TRBD1 (5 bases). The germline gives CDR1 LNHDA, CDR2 SQIVND (reference sequence). Trimming removed 6 bases from V and 7 bases from J, with 13 bases in between. The CDR3 has 13 amino acids. Here the CDR3 reads CASRGELRQPQHF. Here the CDR3 DNA reads TGTGCCAGTAGAGGGGAATTAAGGCAGCCCCAGCATTTT. The full variable domain, rest sourced from reference TRBV19 and TRBJ1-5, is DGGITQSPKYLFRKEGQNVTLSCEQNLNHDAMYWYRQDPGQGLRLIYYSQIVNDFQKGDIAEGYSVSREKKESFPLTVTSAQKNPTAFYLCASRGELRQPQHFGDGTRLSIL.

This chain uses TRBV7-9 with TRBJ2-1, with TRBD1 matching 11 bases. The germline V gene encodes CDR1 SEHNR and CDR2 FQNEAQ (reference sequence). This CDR3 has 14 amino acids. Losses at the gene ends were 5 bases for V and 8 bases for J; bases not matched to a gene: 5. As DNA, the CDR3 is TGTGCCAGCAGCCCAGGACAGGGGGCGGATGAGCAGTTCTTC. It encodes CASSPGQGADEQFF.

V and J are TRBV7-3 and TRBJ2-3, with unresolved D. The CDR3 extends over 15 amino acids. Germline lookup yields CDR1 SGHTA and CDR2 FQGTGA. V was cut by 1 base and J by 2 bases, with 10 bases left in between. This CDR3 is CASSLKSFDTDTQYF. CDR3 in DNA: TGTGCCAGCAGCTTAAAGTCCTTTGACACAGATACGCAGTATTTT.

The chain carries TRBV2 and TRBJ2-1, with 7 nucleotides matching TRBD1. V gave up 0 bases and J gave up 1 base; unmatched junction bases: 18. The CDR3 loop spans 21 amino acids. Germline-derived CDR1 and CDR2 are SNHLY and FYNNEI. CDR3 loop: CASSEAPGTDDRPSSYNEQFF. The CDR3 DNA reads TGTGCCAGCAGTGAAGCACCCGGGACAGACGATAGACCGTCGTCCTACAATGAGCAGTTCTTC.

This chain uses TRBV6-6 with TRBJ2-7; TRBD1 aligns across 7 bases. The V and J ends lost 6 bases and 3 bases, in that order; junction bases with no gene match: 8. This CDR3 region has 14 residues. Germline V gene sequence: CDR1 MNHNY, CDR2 SVGAGI (reference sequence). The CDR3 DNA reads TGTGCCAGCAGACTGGGACAGAGATTCTACGAGCAGTACTTC. Translating it yields CASRLGQRFYEQYF.

The chain joins TRBV6-6 to TRBJ2-7; 9 positions match TRBD1. Per germline, CDR1 MNHNY and CDR2 SVGAGI (reference sequence). The V segment lost 5 bases and the J segment 6 bases; nucleotides outside the gene matches: 8. This CDR3 contains 14 residues. Here the CDR3 DNA reads TGTGCCAGCAGTCGCGGGGACAGGGCGGGCGAGCAGTACTTC. Amino acid sequence: CASSRGDRAGEQYF.

The rearrangement joins TRBV5-1 to TRBJ2-1; 10 nucleotides line up with TRBD2. The CDR3 totals 16 residues. Looked up from germline, CDR1 is SGHRS and CDR2 is YFSETQ. After removal of 4 bases from V and 7 bases from J, the junction contained 11 bases not matched to a gene. The CDR3 spells CASSPTGAGGANEQFF. Written as DNA, the CDR3 is TGCGCCAGCAGCCCTACGGGAGCGGGAGGGGCGAATGAGCAGTTCTTC.

In its sample, this clone was seen a few times. This chain links TRBV4-1 with TRBJ1-2, with D unclear. There are 16 residues in the CDR3. With 1 base removed from V and 5 bases from J, the gap between germline ends came to 17 bases. Germline V CDR1 and CDR2: MGHRA, YSYEKL. CDR3 residues: CASSQVSSSGKYGYTF. In DNA form, the CDR3 reads TGCGCCAGCAGCCAAGTTTCGTCCTCCGGGAAATATGGCTACACCTTC.

The J gene is TRBJ1-2, the V gene TRBV5-1; 9 nucleotides line up with TRBD1. CDR1 is SGHRS, CDR2 YFSETQ, per germline. This CDR3 has 15 residues. J was trimmed by 0 bases and V by 5 bases; bases with no gene match: 5. CDR3 coding DNA: TGCGCCAGCAGGGTAGGGACAGGGACTAACTATGGCTACACCTTC. Amino acids: CASRVGTGTNYGYTF.

This clone was counted a single time. J is TRBJ2-1 and V is TRBV5-1, with 7 bases fitting TRBD2. The CDR3 loop spans 14 amino acids. Germline V CDR1 and CDR2: SGHRS, YFSETQ. The ends lost 3 bases at V and 6 bases at J; junction bases unmatched: 6. In nucleotides, the CDR3 is TGCGCCAGCAGCTCACTAGCGCCAACCAATGAGCAGTTCTTC. Its translation is CASSSLAPTNEQFF.